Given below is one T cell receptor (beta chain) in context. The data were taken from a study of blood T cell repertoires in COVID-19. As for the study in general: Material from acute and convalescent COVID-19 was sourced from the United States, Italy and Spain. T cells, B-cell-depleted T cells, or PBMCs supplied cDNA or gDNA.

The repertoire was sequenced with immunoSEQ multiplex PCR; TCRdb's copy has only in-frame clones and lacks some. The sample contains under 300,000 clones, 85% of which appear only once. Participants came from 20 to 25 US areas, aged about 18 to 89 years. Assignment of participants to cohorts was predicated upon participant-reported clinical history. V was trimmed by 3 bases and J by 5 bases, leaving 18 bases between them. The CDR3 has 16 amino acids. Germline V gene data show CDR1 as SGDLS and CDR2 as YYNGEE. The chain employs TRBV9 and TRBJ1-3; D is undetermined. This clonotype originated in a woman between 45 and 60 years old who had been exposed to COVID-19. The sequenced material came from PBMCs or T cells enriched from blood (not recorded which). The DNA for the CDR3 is TGTGCCAGCAGCGCCAGCCGGGATAGGGCTAGAAACACCATATATTTT. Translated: CASSASRDRARNTIYF.